This TCR beta chain was sequenced for a study of T cells in Graves' hyperthyroidism and ophthalmopathy. Germline loops: CDR1 DFQATT, CDR2 SNEGSKA (reference sequence). Trimming shortened V by 0 bases and J by 4 bases, and 12 bases separated the two germline ends. The CDR3 is made up of 14 amino acids. Whole-study results and caveats: A 13 V-J signature model discriminated ophthalmopathy versus stable hyperthyroidism.

This clonotype occurred many times. What it binds is unknown. Absence of ophthalmopathy progression within 18 months defined stable Graves' hyperthyroidism. RNA transcripts provided the source from which TCR beta CDR3 regions were amplified. A set of HTBI primers served as the primers for a first-round RT-PCR of the TCR CDR3. TCRdb reprocessed the multiplex PCR reads via MiXCR and lists one record per CDR3 protein. This repertoire shows hundreds of thousands of distinct CDR3 sequences, approximately 14% found once; its top ten account for 13% to 15%. The sample consisted of blood. The V and J genes are TRBV20-1 and TRBJ1-1, with a weak D call TRBD1 (6 bases). This clonotype was sampled from a woman aged 18-29 years with Graves' hyperthyroidism. The CDR3 region is CSAREGGGLTEAFF. The CDR3, as DNA: TGCAGTGCTAGAGAAGGCGGGGGGCTCACTGAAGCTTTCTTT.